This record concerns one TCR beta chain sequence. Its antigen is unknown. There are 15 residues in the CDR3. Between the trimmed V and J ends, which lost 3 bases and 2 bases, there was a span of 14 bases. Per germline, CDR1 SGDLS and CDR2 YYNGEE. This sample stems from a study of cytomegalovirus exposure and HLA in healthy donors. About the research overall: Researchers previously reported finding about 110 million unique TCR beta sequences from 150 million to 200 million T cells. Overall study findings and caveats: Researchers counted roughly 150 TCR beta chains as cytomegalovirus-associated. In an earlier analysis, most TCR beta V segments were productive about 90% or about 30% of the time.

Use of 60 Vbeta and 13 Jbeta primers characterized the PCR. Data came from immunoSEQ multiplex PCR; TCRdb stores just in-frame clones and leaves some out. Found here are around 170,000 clones, over 70% of them singletons; the top ten hold around 3%. Sequencing was done on a sample of PBMCs. The genes are TRBV9 and TRBJ1-2; D may be TRBD1 (5 bases). The clonotype was recovered from a woman aged 45-60 years in good health and CMV-seropositive. This CDR3 reads CASSAGGTANYGYTF. In nucleotides, the CDR3 is TGTGCCAGCAGCGCGGGGGGAACGGCGAACTATGGCTACACCTTC.